These 28 T cell receptor beta chains were all obtained from the same sample, sequenced in a study of neurological immune-mediated disorders. One entry per CDR3 protein results from TCRdb running MiXCR on the 5' RACE reads. This sample carries around 40,000 distinct CDR3 sequences, approximately 7% of them seen once, and the ten largest clones take 5.5% to 6%. Sequenced material: CD4+ T cells from blood. Receptors were obtained from a man aged 45-60 years in good health.

This clonotype was recorded many times. The V gene is TRBV5-1, the J gene TRBJ2-2; 7 bases match TRBD1. Trimming removed 2 bases from V and 0 bases from J; junction bases left unmatched: 1. CDR3 length equals 15 residues. The germline gives CDR1 SGHRS, CDR2 YFSETQ. CDR3 protein: CASSLQGSNTGELFF. As DNA, the CDR3 is TGCGCCAGCAGCTTACAGGGGTCGAACACCGGGGAGCTGTTTTTT.

There are many counts of this clonotype. The rearrangement links TRBV3-1 to TRBJ2-5, with TRBD2 identical over 10 bases. The CDR3 runs to 15 residues. The germline gives CDR1 LGHDT, CDR2 YNNKEL (reference sequence). V lost 3 bases, J lost 5 bases, and 6 bases stayed unmatched. The CDR3 spells CASSQEREGGETQYF. The CDR3 nucleotides are TGTGCCAGCAGCCAGGAGCGGGAGGGAGGGGAGACCCAGTACTTC.

This clonotype was seen repeatedly, ten times or more. This chain links TRBV12-3 or TRBV12-4 with TRBJ1-1; D is ambiguous. This CDR3 is 12 amino acids long. V lost 10 bases and J lost 5, with 14 bases in between. Here the CDR3 reads CATQEVETEAFF. The CDR3 DNA follows: TGTGCCACCCAGGAGGTAGAAACTGAAGCTTTCTTT.

Ten or more counts support this clonotype. This sequence joins TRBV7-2 and TRBJ2-5; 10 nucleotides match TRBD2. Germline CDR1 reads SGHTA; CDR2 reads FQGNSA. The CDR3 covers 15 residues. Losses at the gene ends were 4 bases for V and 4 bases for J; bases not matched to a gene: 6. The CDR3 bases are TGTGCCAGCAGCTCCTTAGCGGGAGGAGGAGAGACCCAGTACTTC. This codes for CASSSLAGGGETQYF.

This clonotype was observed many times. The chain has TRBV28 and TRBJ1-5; D is unclear. This CDR3 contains 15 residues. Trimming cost V 2 bases and J 2 bases, with 10 bases left between them. CDR1 is MDHEN and CDR2 is SYDVKM in the germline V gene. CDR3 residues: CASSLNGRGNQPQHF. CDR3 in DNA: TGTGCCAGCAGTTTAAATGGGCGGGGCAATCAGCCCCAGCATTTT.

In its sample, this clonotype was seen many times. The rearrangement joins TRBV5-1 to TRBJ1-1; no firm D call. V was shortened by 0 bases and J by 5 bases, with 8 bases between the two germline ends. Per germline, CDR1 SGHRS and CDR2 YFSETQ. This CDR3 region has 13 residues. The CDR3 region is CASSLGTGTEAFF. The CDR3 DNA reads as TGCGCCAGCAGCTTGGGGACCGGGACTGAAGCTTTCTTT.

This clonotype showed up many times. This chain uses TRBV4-1 with TRBJ2-3; the D is unclear. V was shortened by 0 bases and J by 2 bases, with 12 bases between the two germline ends. Germline loops: CDR1 MGHRA, CDR2 YSYEKL. The CDR3 sequence is 16 residues long. The CDR3 DNA is TGCGCCAGCAGCCAAGATTCTCGGCTGAACACAGATACGCAGTATTTT. As protein: CASSQDSRLNTDTQYF.

This clonotype was seen many times. A single base separates this from a much larger clone, so it may be a read error. The gene calls are TRBV4-1 and TRBJ1-2, with 10 bases lining up with TRBD1. With V trimmed by 4 bases and J by 5 bases, 10 bases remained unmatched. This CDR3 has 16 residues. Germline-derived CDR1 and CDR2 are MGHRA and YSYEKL. CDR3 DNA sequence: TGCGCCAGCAGCCGAGAGCATGGGACAGGGGTATATGGCTACACCTTC. It is translated as CASSREHGTGVYGYTF.

This clonotype was picked up many times. V is TRBV19 and J is TRBJ2-3; 9 bases are shared with TRBD2. With 9 bases clipped from V and 7 bases from J, the junction kept 8 bases outside the gene matches. CDR1 and CDR2 (germline): LNHDA, SQIVND (reference sequence). CDR3 length: 13 residues. The CDR3 nucleotides read TGTGCCAGCAATCTAGCGGGATCATATACGCAGTATTTT. It specifies CASNLAGSYTQYF.

Many counts were recorded for this clonotype. V and J are TRBV6-5 and TRBJ1-3, with 8 bases aligning to TRBD1. Germline V CDR1 and CDR2: MNHEY, SVGAGI. The CDR3 has 15 amino acids. The ends lost 6 bases at V and 2 bases at J; junction bases unmatched: 6. In nucleotides, the CDR3 is TGTGCCAGCAGGGCCGGGACAGGCGCTGGAAACACCATATATTTT. Encoded protein: CASRAGTGAGNTIYF.

This clonotype has ten or more counts. CDR3 sequence: CASSAGREDTQYF. The CDR3 DNA follows: TGCGCCAGCAGCGCCGGACGGGAAGATACGCAGTATTTT. The chain carries TRBV5-1 and TRBJ2-3, with a possible D match to TRBD2 (5 bases). Trimming pared 4 bases from V and 5 bases from J, leaving 11 bases between. The CDR3 consists of 13 residues. The germline V gene encodes CDR1 SGHRS and CDR2 YFSETQ.

This clonotype showed up many times. V and J are TRBV20-1 and TRBJ1-5; 8 bases match TRBD1. Trimming cost V 4 bases and J 6 bases; bases outside gene matches: 8. This CDR3 is built from 14 residues. The germline V gene has CDR1 DFQATT and CDR2 SNEGSKA (reference sequence). The CDR3 region has the DNA TGCAGTGCTATCCCACAGGGGGGTGCTCAGCCCCAGCATTTT. Amino acids: CSAIPQGGAQPQHF.

At least ten counts were recorded for this clonotype. CDR3 sequence (DNA): TGTGCCATCAGTGAGTCGATCAGGCGGGCCTCCTACGAGCAGTACTTC. Residues: CAISESIRRASYEQYF. The V gene is TRBV10-3, the J gene TRBJ2-7, with TRBD2 as a possible D gene (5 bases). V shed 0 bases and J shed 0 bases, with 12 bases lying between them. CDR1 and CDR2 from the germline V gene are ENHRY and SYGVKD. This CDR3 contains 16 residues.

This clonotype was detected ten times or more. This chain connects TRBV15 to TRBJ2-7; D not certain. V was shortened by 0 bases and J by 6 bases, with 9 bases between the two germline ends. The germline CDR1 and CDR2 sequences are LNHNV and YYDKDF (reference sequence). The CDR3 loop spans 13 amino acids. CDR3 sequence (DNA): TGTGCCACCAGCAGAGATGTAAGGAGCGAGCAGTACTTC. It yields the protein CATSRDVRSEQYF.

In its sample, this clonotype was seen many times. The V call is TRBV6-6, the J call TRBJ2-2, with 8 bases that match TRBD1. This CDR3 has 18 amino acids. CDR1 is MNHNY, CDR2 SVGAGI, per germline (reference sequence). Losses at the gene ends were 7 bases for V and 5 bases for J; bases not matched to a gene: 18. The CDR3 DNA sequence: TGTGCCAGCATTAACCGGGACAGGTTCCCCCGGGAGACCGGGGAGCTGTTTTTT. It encodes CASINRDRFPRETGELFF.

This clonotype has at least ten counts. This chain uses TRBV7-9 with TRBJ1-1; D is undetermined. Germline V gene data show CDR1 as SEHNR and CDR2 as FQNEAQ (reference sequence). V was clipped by 5 bases and J by 0 bases, with 10 bases between them. The CDR3 spans 14 residues. CDR3 loop: CASSPTGMNTEAFF. The CDR3 region has the DNA TGTGCCAGCAGCCCCACGGGGATGAACACTGAAGCTTTCTTT.

This clonotype was seen a few times. The DNA of the CDR3 is TGTGCCAGTCATCAGGGGAACACCGGGGAGCTGTTTTTT. Translated: CASHQGNTGELFF. The rearrangement joins TRBV28 to TRBJ2-2; D is possibly TRBD1 (5 bases). Trimming left V 9 bases short and J 1 base short, with 9 bases between. The CDR3 has 13 residues. The V gene's germline CDR1 is MDHEN and CDR2 SYDVKM.

This clonotype occurred many times. The chain links TRBV6-2 or TRBV6-3 to TRBJ2-7; 9 nucleotides match TRBD1. The CDR3 spans 17 residues. CDR1 and CDR2 (germline): MNHEY, SVGEGT. V shed 8 bases, J shed 3 bases, and the junction held 17 bases outside the gene matches. CDR3 loop: CASRPRTGANLRYEQYF. The CDR3 DNA is TGTGCCAGCCGTCCCAGGACAGGGGCCAACCTACGCTACGAGCAGTACTTC.

This clonotype was counted ten times or more. This chain joins TRBV4-1 and TRBJ2-7, with D maybe TRBD1 (6 bases). Per germline, CDR1 MGHRA and CDR2 YSYEKL. V lost 1 base and J lost 3, with 13 bases in between. The CDR3 contains 15 residues. Here the CDR3 DNA reads TGCGCCAGCAGCCAAGGTACGGACAGCCTCTACGAGCAGTACTTC. It yields the protein CASSQGTDSLYEQYF.

This clonotype has ten or more counts. This could be a read error, since a much larger clone is one nucleotide away. The V and J genes are TRBV11-2 and TRBJ2-1; 7 nucleotides agree with TRBD2. Trimming took 4 bases from V and 8 from J; bases not matched to a gene: 11. The CDR3 consists of 15 residues. From germline, CDR1 is SGHAT and CDR2 FQNNGV. CDR3 bases: TGTGCCAGCAGCTCCTTGGGACTAACGGTCGATGAGCAGTTCTTC. This translates into CASSSLGLTVDEQFF.

Ten or more counts support this clonotype. This rearrangement joins TRBV20-1 to TRBJ2-7, with D possibly TRBD1 on 7 matching bases. The V end lost 1 base, the J end lost 2 bases, and 12 bases lay between the germline ends. Per germline, CDR1 DFQATT and CDR2 SNEGSKA (reference sequence). The CDR3 is 14 residues long. Here the CDR3 reads CSARGGDRTYEQYF. The CDR3 coding sequence is TGCAGTGCTAGAGGGGGGGACAGAACCTACGAGCAGTACTTC.

This clonotype has ten or more counts. This CDR3 is CSARDRSGGFSMDTQYF. The CDR3 coding sequence is TGCAGTGCTAGAGATCGGAGCGGGGGATTTTCCATGGATACGCAGTATTTT. The chain is built from TRBV20-1 and TRBJ2-3; 8 bases map to TRBD2. The V segment lost 0 bases and the J segment 6 bases; nucleotides outside the gene matches: 14. Germline CDR1 and CDR2: DFQATT and SNEGSKA (reference sequence). This CDR3 comprises 17 residues.

In this sample, this clonotype turned up many times. The chain recombines TRBV5-1 with TRBJ2-4, with D hard to call. This CDR3 region has 16 residues. Trimming stripped 4 bases from V and 0 bases from J, with 14 bases between. The germline V gene encodes CDR1 SGHRS and CDR2 YFSETQ. CDR3 nucleotides: TGCGCCAGCAGCATCAGTACCGGAGTAGCCAAAAACATTCAGTACTTC. It codes for CASSISTGVAKNIQYF.

There are many counts of this clonotype. The chain links TRBV14 to TRBJ1-2; D not resolved. There are 16 residues in the CDR3. Deletions cut 2 bases from V and 1 base from J, with 14 bases between. Germline CDR1 SGHDN, CDR2 FVKESK. The CDR3: CASSQKTSQLNYGYTF. The CDR3 DNA sequence: TGTGCCAGCAGCCAAAAGACTTCCCAGCTTAACTATGGCTACACCTTC. Variable domain in full (rest from reference TRBV14 and TRBJ1-2): EAGVTQFPSHSVIEKGQTVTLRCDPISGHDNLYWYRRVMGKEIKFLLHFVKESKQDESGMPNNRFLAERTGGTYSTLKVQPAELEDSGVYFCASSQKTSQLNYGYTFGSGTRLTVV.

This clonotype was observed at least ten times. The J gene is TRBJ1-2, the V gene TRBV5-6; perhaps TRBD1 as D (5 bases). In germline, CDR1 is SGHDT, CDR2 YYEEEE. CDR3 length: 13 residues. V was cut by 2 bases and J by 3 bases, with 8 bases left in between. The CDR3 loop is CASSFKTDYGYTF. In nucleotides, the CDR3 is TGTGCCAGCAGCTTCAAGACAGACTATGGCTACACCTTC.

This clonotype was recorded many times. The chain employs TRBV5-1 and TRBJ2-4; D might be TRBD2 (6 bases). CDR3 length: 18 residues. Germline CDR1 and CDR2: SGHRS and YFSETQ. Trimming pared 5 bases from V and 0 bases from J, leaving 21 bases between. The CDR3, as DNA: TGCGCCAGCAGTGGCGGGACCCCGGTCGGGGTAGCCAAAAACATTCAGTACTTC. This translates into CASSGGTPVGVAKNIQYF.

This clonotype turned up a few times. The chain combines TRBV18 with TRBJ2-3; 10 positions match TRBD1. The CDR3 is made up of 15 amino acids. J lost 3 bases, V lost 3 bases, and 3 bases had no gene match. Germline V gene data show CDR1 as KGHSH and CDR2 as LQKENI. This CDR3 is CASSPGQGGTDTQYF. The CDR3 nucleotides read TGTGCCAGCTCACCCGGACAGGGGGGTACAGATACGCAGTATTTT.

This clonotype was observed at least ten times. The genes are TRBV6-4 and TRBJ2-3; 10 bases fit TRBD2. CDR1 and CDR2 (germline): MRHNA, SNTAGT. The V and J ends lost 2 bases and 2 bases, in that order; junction bases with no gene match: 1. The CDR3 totals 15 residues. The CDR3 DNA follows: TGTGCCAGCAGTGACACTAGCGGGAACACAGATACGCAGTATTTT. It yields the protein CASSDTSGNTDTQYF.